The present T cell receptor beta chain was sequenced within a study of T cell repertoires in cytomegalovirus infection. About the research overall: The authors relied on CMV epitopes, both recently identified HLA-C-restricted and well-studied HLA-B-restricted. Public signatures in TCR beta pointed to CMV infection and matching HLA type. Study-wide points: Carriers of CMV and the relevant HLA type were discriminated by public TCR beta frequency. Ex vivo responses were dominated by HLA-C-restricted CMV-specific TCR beta clonotypes.

This CDR3 region has 15 residues. Germline CDR1 and CDR2: SGHAT and FQNNGV. Deletions cut 1 base from V and 8 bases from J, with 15 bases between. At least ten counts were recorded for this clonotype. Its matching antigen is unknown. TCRdb passed the reads through MiXCR, listing each CDR3 protein once. Found here are 300,000 or so distinct CDR3 sequences, 20% to 25% of them singletons; the top ten hold roughly 13%. The receptor was isolated from a human donor in good health (CMV status not recorded). Some clones in this sample may be carry-over from other donors' samples. V is TRBV11-2 and J is TRBJ2-1; D gene unclear. The sequenced sample was cultured PBMCs, obtained from culture after CMV antigen stimulation. The CDR3 sequence: CASSLALGPDYEQFF. DNA for the CDR3: TGTGCCAGCAGCTTAGCCCTTGGACCGGATTATGAGCAGTTCTTC.